These 9 T cell receptor beta chains came from one sample sequenced in a study of T cells in Graves' hyperthyroidism and ophthalmopathy. Amplification of TCR beta CDR3 regions used RNA as the template. Primed by the HTBI set, a first-round RT-PCR was run on the TCR CDR3. TCRdb used MiXCR to reprocess the multiplex PCR reads, holding one entry per CDR3 protein. The repertoire has around 660,000 distinct CDR3 sequences, about 45% of them found once; the top ten carry approximately 7.2%. Source material: peripheral blood or thyroid tissue (not recorded which). All receptors come from an adult man with Graves' disease, either hyperthyroidism or ophthalmopathy (not recorded which).

The chain has TRBV6-5 and TRBJ2-6, with D unclear. The germline gives CDR1 MNHEY, CDR2 SVGAGI. The V and J ends lost 2 bases and 3 bases respectively, with 8 bases between them. CDR3 length equals 15 residues. For the CDR3, the DNA is TGTGCCAGCAGTTACACTTGGTTTGGGGCCAACGTCCTGACTTTC. Its protein is CASSYTWFGANVLTF.

With respect to this clonotype: Possible read error: a much larger clone is one base away. The chain is built from TRBV6-1 and TRBJ2-7; D unclear. The CDR3 covers 12 residues. Germline CDR1 and CDR2: MNHNS and SASEGT. The V end lost 7 bases, the J end lost 2 bases, and 9 bases lay between the germline ends. The CDR3: CASTHETYEQYF. CDR3 DNA: TGTGCCAGCACCCATGAAACCTACGAGCAGTACTTC.

This chain connects TRBV9 to TRBJ1-6; the D is unclear. The germline V gene encodes CDR1 SGDLS and CDR2 YYNGEE. The CDR3 runs 13 residues. Between the trimmed V and J ends, which lost 0 bases and 6 bases, there was a span of 4 bases. CDR3 sequence (DNA): TGTGCCAGCAGCGTAGAGCCTAATTCACCCCTCCACTTT. Its translation: CASSVEPNSPLHF.

A remark on this clonotype: No conserved phenylalanine or tryptophan is present at the end of the CDR3, so a read error is the likely explanation. The limits of the CDR3 on the DNA are not certain, so only TCRdb's listed CDR3 is given. The chain employs TRBV6-1 and TRBJ2-7; the table's D gene call, TRBD1, was not cross checked with the DNA. The CDR3 length equals 8 residues, ends included. The V gene's germline CDR1 is MNHNS and CDR2 SASEGT. CDR3 in amino acids: CASSGQGA.

The rearrangement links TRBV29-1 to TRBJ1-2, with 7 positions matching TRBD1. The CDR3 covers 13 residues. The germline gives CDR1 SQVTM, CDR2 ANQGSEA. CDR3 nucleotides: TGCAGTGCTATCGCGACAGGGAAGCATGGCTACACCTTC. Residues: CSAIATGKHGYTF.

V and J are TRBV29-1 and TRBJ1-1; D may be TRBD1 (6 bases). Germline V CDR1 and CDR2: SQVTM, ANQGSEA. CDR3 length: 15 amino acids. The V end was cut by 4 bases, the J end by 5 bases, with 20 bases between. CDR3 region: CSVGLIGDRTTEAFF. In DNA, the CDR3 is TGCAGCGTTGGATTGATTGGCGACAGGACTACTGAAGCTTTCTTT.

The sample holds many counts of this clonotype. The rearrangement uses TRBV2 and TRBJ1-5, with TRBD1 matching over 8 bases. Germline V CDR1 and CDR2: SNHLY, FYNNEI. The CDR3 totals 15 residues. V lost 2 bases, J lost 8 bases, and 8 bases stayed unmatched. The CDR3 DNA is TGTGCCAGCAGTGAATTCAGGGGACAGGAAAAGCCCCAGCATTTT. This translates into CASSEFRGQEKPQHF.

This clonotype has at least ten counts. The chain couples TRBV2 to TRBJ1-3, with D uncertain. CDR3 size: 16 residues. Trimming cost V 4 bases and J 0 bases, with 13 bases left between them. Germline CDR1 is SNHLY and CDR2 is FYNNEI. CDR3: CASSGTEEISGNTIYF. The DNA of the CDR3 is TGTGCCAGCAGTGGGACGGAGGAAATCTCTGGAAACACCATATATTTT.

As to this clonotype: A much larger clone differs from this one at a single base, so this may be a read error. The chain is built from TRBV7-2 and TRBJ1-5; 8 positions match TRBD1. CDR3 size: 14 residues. The germline gives CDR1 SGHTA, CDR2 FQGNSA. Trimming at V came to 5 bases and at J to 6 bases, leaving 6 bases not matched to a gene. In nucleotides, the CDR3 is TGTGCCAGCAGCCAGACAGGGGAGGGTCAGCCCCAGCATTTT. It translates to CASSQTGEGQPQHF.